The next 29 T cell receptor beta chains were all read from a single sample in a study of blood T cell repertoires in COVID-19. Assay used: immunoSEQ multiplex PCR; TCRdb lists only in-frame clones, some missing. The table includes approximately 290,000 clones, 70% to 90% detected once. Sequencing was performed on PBMCs or T cells enriched from blood (not recorded which). All receptors derive from a woman in her twenties or thirties who had recovered from COVID-19.

The rearrangement links TRBV27 to TRBJ1-2, with D perhaps TRBD1 (6 bases). Germline V gives CDR1 MNHEY, CDR2 SMNVEV (reference sequence). The CDR3 runs to 12 residues. Trimming shortened V by 4 bases and J by 6 bases, and 9 bases separated the two germline ends. CDR3 sequence: CASSSQGDGYTF. CDR3 nucleotide sequence: TGTGCCAGCAGTTCACAGGGTGATGGCTACACCTTC.

J is TRBJ1-2 and V is TRBV13; 10 nucleotides match TRBD1. The CDR3 has 15 residues. With V trimmed by 8 bases and J by 1 base, 7 bases remained unmatched. Germline lookup yields CDR1 PRHDT and CDR2 FYEKMQ (reference sequence). CDR3 amino acids: CASVARDRGNYGYTF. In DNA form, the CDR3 reads TGTGCCAGCGTAGCCCGGGACAGGGGTAACTATGGCTACACCTTC.

The rearrangement joins TRBV10-3 to TRBJ1-3; unclear D gene. V was cut by 3 bases and J by 1 base, with 7 bases left in between. The length of the CDR3 is 14 residues. In germline, CDR1 is ENHRY, CDR2 SYGVKD. For the CDR3, the DNA is TGTGCCATCAGTGAAACGGGATCTGGAAACACCATATATTTT. Amino acid sequence: CAISETGSGNTIYF.

The V and J genes are TRBV6-5 and TRBJ2-5; 8 bases match TRBD1. The CDR3 has 14 residues. Germline lookup yields CDR1 MNHEY and CDR2 SVGAGI. After removal of 6 bases from V and 5 bases from J, the junction contained 8 bases not matched to a gene. The DNA of the CDR3 is TGTGCCAGCAGCCACGACAGGGGACGCGAGACCCAGTACTTC. Protein: CASSHDRGRETQYF.

This clone was counted once. The chain uses TRBV5-5 and TRBJ1-1, with 9 bases lining up with TRBD1. Germline V gives CDR1 SGHKS, CDR2 YYEKEE (reference sequence). The junction had 6 bases not matched to a gene; V was cut back by 3 bases and J by 6 bases. This CDR3 spans 14 amino acids. CDR3 protein: CASSSGQGMAEAFF. The CDR3 DNA follows: TGTGCCAGCAGCTCCGGACAGGGGATGGCTGAAGCTTTCTTT.

V is TRBV6-1 and J is TRBJ2-7; D may be TRBD2 (5 bases). The ends were cut back, 0 bases at V and 3 bases at J, with 12 bases in the middle. There are 15 residues in the CDR3. Looked up from germline, CDR1 is MNHNS and CDR2 is SASEGT. DNA for the CDR3: TGTGCCAGCAGTGAAGCCTACAGTCGGGGCTACGAGCAGTACTTC. Protein sequence: CASSEAYSRGYEQYF.

Only a few counts were recorded for this clone. The rearrangement joins TRBV4-1 to TRBJ2-7, with D perhaps TRBD1 (5 bases). The CDR3 has 14 residues. The V end was cut by 0 bases, the J end by 5 bases, with 11 bases between. Germline V lookup: CDR1 MGHRA, CDR2 YSYEKL. The DNA of the CDR3 is TGCGCCAGCAGCCAAGAATCAGGGTACAACGAGCAGTACTTC. Translating it yields CASSQESGYNEQYF.

This clone came up a few times. The chain recombines TRBV5-1 with TRBJ1-1, with 8 bases identical to TRBD1. In germline, CDR1 is SGHRS, CDR2 YFSETQ. V shed 0 bases, J shed 8 bases, and the junction held 9 bases outside the gene matches. The CDR3 loop spans 15 amino acids. CDR3 coding DNA: TGCGCCAGCAGCTTGGGGACAGGGTTGGGGTTGGAAGCTTTCTTT. Translating it yields CASSLGTGLGLEAFF.

Worth noting for this clone: Other DNA sequences in this specimen translate into the identical CDR3. The chain is built from TRBV7-9 and TRBJ2-7; D is perhaps TRBD1 (6 bases). V was pared by 4 bases and J by 4 bases, with 11 bases between. Germline V gene sequence: CDR1 SEHNR, CDR2 FQNEAQ (reference sequence). This CDR3 comprises 13 residues. The CDR3 DNA reads as TGTGCCAGCAGCTCCCGGACAGCTTACGAGCAGTACTTC. As protein: CASSSRTAYEQYF.

This sequence joins TRBV10-2 and TRBJ2-7; TRBD1 is a possible D gene (6 bases). Germline CDR1 WSHSY, CDR2 SAAADI. Trimming cost V 0 bases and J 1 base, with 7 bases left between them. The CDR3 has 14 residues. The CDR3 region is CASSESDRSYEQYF. For the CDR3, the DNA is TGCGCCAGCAGTGAGTCCGACAGGTCCTACGAGCAGTACTTC.

The count of this clone is one. The V call is TRBV5-1, the J call TRBJ1-4; D unresolved. This CDR3 region has 15 residues. Germline CDR1 is SGHRS and CDR2 is YFSETQ. The V gene lost 4 bases and the J gene lost 5 bases, with 15 bases spanning the gap. The CDR3 region has the DNA TGCGCCAGCAGCCCGTTATCCAGATCGAATGAAAAACTGTTTTTT. Its translation is CASSPLSRSNEKLFF.

The chain carries TRBV30 and TRBJ2-5, with no clear D. Per the germline V gene, CDR1 is GTSNPN and CDR2 is SVGIG (reference sequence). The CDR3 consists of 12 residues. V shed 4 bases and J shed 2 bases, with 8 bases lying between them. The CDR3 sequence is CAWNSGQETQYF. The CDR3 coding sequence is TGTGCCTGGAACAGTGGGCAAGAGACCCAGTACTTC.

V and J are TRBV13 and TRBJ2-2; maybe TRBD1 (6 bases). Germline V lookup: CDR1 PRHDT, CDR2 FYEKMQ (reference sequence). Trimming took 3 bases from V and 4 from J, leaving 12 bases between them. CDR3 length equals 15 residues. CDR3 residues: CASSFRDTSTGELFF. The CDR3, as DNA: TGTGCCAGCAGCTTCCGGGACACGTCCACCGGGGAGCTGTTTTTT. The complete variable domain, with remaining parts taken from reference TRBV13 and TRBJ2-2, reads AAGVIQSPRHLIKEKRETATLKCYPIPRHDTVYWYQQGPGQDPQFLISFYEKMQSDKGSIPDRFSAQQFSDYHSELNMSSLELGDSALYFCASSFRDTSTGELFFGEGSRLTVL.

J is TRBJ2-7 and V is TRBV11-2, with TRBD2 matching 10 bases. CDR1 is SGHAT, CDR2 FQNNGV, per germline. The junction had 8 bases not matched to a gene; V was cut back by 3 bases and J by 6 bases. The CDR3 spans 15 residues. For the CDR3, the DNA is TGTGCCAGCAGCTTGCAAATTCTAGCGGGGGTCGAGCAGTACTTC. It yields the protein CASSLQILAGVEQYF.

This chain uses TRBV6-6 with TRBJ1-4; 12 positions agree with TRBD1. This CDR3 is built from 14 residues. CDR1 is MNHNY and CDR2 is SVGAGI in the germline V gene (reference sequence). V shed 7 bases and J 8 bases; nucleotides not matched to a gene: 5. For the CDR3, the DNA is TGTGCCAGCAAATCCGGGACAGGGGGCGAAAAACTGTTTTTT. The encoded protein is CASKSGTGGEKLFF.

This clone was found a few times. The rearrangement links TRBV10-3 to TRBJ1-1, with D perhaps matching TRBD1 (6 bases). CDR1 is ENHRY, CDR2 SYGVKD, per germline. V gave up 7 bases and J gave up 5 bases, with 14 bases separating them. This CDR3 comprises 13 residues. The CDR3 reads CAIKDSHVTEAFF. DNA for the CDR3: TGTGCCATCAAGGACAGTCATGTGACTGAAGCTTTCTTT.

The rearrangement joins TRBV11-2 to TRBJ1-5; TRBD1 matches 8 bases. The V gene end was trimmed by 4 bases and the J gene end by 6 bases; junction bases not matched to a gene: 5. Germline V gene sequence: CDR1 SGHAT, CDR2 FQNNGV. The CDR3 spans 14 residues. CDR3 in DNA: TGTGCCAGCAGCTCCCTGACAGGGGCTCAGCCCCAGCATTTT. This encodes CASSSLTGAQPQHF.

This sequence joins TRBV30 and TRBJ1-4; D is unresolved. The V gene lost 3 bases and the J gene lost 7 bases, with 21 bases spanning the gap. Looked up from germline, CDR1 is GTSNPN and CDR2 is SVGIG (reference sequence). The CDR3 is made up of 16 amino acids. The CDR3 DNA is TGTGCCTGGAGGGCAGCGGCACCCCGCCGGTTTGAAAAACTGTTTTTT. This gives the protein CAWRAAAPRRFEKLFF. The whole variable domain, remainder taken from reference TRBV30 and TRBJ1-4, is SQTIHQWPATLVQPVGSPLSLECTVEGTSNPNLYWYRQAAGRGLQLLFYSVGIGQISSEVPQNLSASRPQDRQFILSSKKLLLSDSGFYLCAWRAAAPRRFEKLFFGSGTQLSVL.

A word on this clone: This CDR3 is also generated by other DNA sequences in the sample. The chain couples TRBV5-6 to TRBJ2-6; possibly TRBD1 for D (6 bases). Germline values: CDR1 SGHDT, CDR2 YYEEEE. There are 15 residues in the CDR3. With 3 bases removed from V and 1 base from J, the gap between germline ends came to 8 bases. The DNA for the CDR3 is TGTGCCAGCAGCTGGGGGCCTTCTGGGGCCAACGTCCTGACTTTC. Translated, it gives CASSWGPSGANVLTF.

V and J are TRBV6-5 and TRBJ2-7, with D maybe TRBD1 (6 bases). Trimming stripped 6 bases from V and 6 bases from J, with 15 bases between. Looked up from germline, CDR1 is MNHEY and CDR2 is SVGAGI. The CDR3 consists of 13 residues. Here the CDR3 DNA reads TGTGCCAGCAGCTACAGCAGGGGCGGCGAGCAGTACTTC. This translates into CASSYSRGGEQYF.

This rearrangement joins TRBV11-2 to TRBJ2-7; possibly TRBD2 for D (5 bases). Germline loops: CDR1 SGHAT, CDR2 FQNNGV. V shed 4 bases and J shed 4 bases, with 8 bases lying between them. This CDR3 has 12 amino acids. CDR3 in amino acids: CASSSSYYEQYF. CDR3 DNA sequence: TGTGCCAGCAGCTCTAGCTATTACGAGCAGTACTTC.

CDR3 sequence (DNA): TGTGCCAGCAGCTTCCAGGGATATTCGGAAAAACTGTTTTTT. Protein: CASSFQGYSEKLFF. This chain joins TRBV7-9 and TRBJ1-4, with D possibly being TRBD1 (5 bases). Between the trimmed V and J ends, which lost 3 bases and 8 bases, there was a span of 13 bases. The CDR3 runs 14 residues. Germline-derived CDR1 and CDR2 are SEHNR and FQNEAQ (reference sequence).

The CDR3 DNA reads as TGTGCCAGCACCGTGCAGGGGCAAGAGACCCAGTACTTC. Amino acid sequence: CASTVQGQETQYF. The chain joins TRBV28 to TRBJ2-5; the D gene is possibly TRBD1 (6 bases). Germline CDR1 and CDR2: MDHEN and SYDVKM. This CDR3 has 13 residues. The V and J ends lost 7 bases and 2 bases respectively, with 11 bases between them.

This clone was seen a few times. The V call is TRBV27, the J call TRBJ2-1; possibly TRBD1 for D (6 bases). Trimming cost V 5 bases and J 7 bases, with 15 bases left between them. This CDR3 comprises 14 residues. Germline CDR1 is MNHEY and CDR2 is SMNVEV (reference sequence). CDR3 sequence reads: CASSPWTDGNEQFF. Written as DNA, the CDR3 is TGTGCCAGCAGTCCCTGGACAGATGGGAATGAGCAGTTCTTC.

The V call is TRBV7-9, the J call TRBJ2-1; tentatively, D is TRBD2 (5 bases). The germline V gene encodes CDR1 SEHNR and CDR2 FQNEAQ (reference sequence). This CDR3 contains 12 residues. V was cut by 0 bases and J by 9 bases, with 6 bases left in between. The CDR3 reads CASSLALAEQFF. The CDR3 DNA reads as TGTGCCAGCAGCTTAGCGCTAGCTGAGCAGTTCTTC.

The V and J genes are TRBV7-6 and TRBJ2-5, with 10 bases lining up with TRBD2. J lost 7 bases, V lost 8 bases, and 13 bases had no gene match. Germline assignment: CDR1 SGHVS and CDR2 FNYEAQ. The CDR3 totals 15 residues. CDR3 residues: CASRPYSGGAGTQYF. CDR3 nucleotides: TGTGCCAGCCGACCCTACAGCGGGGGGGCGGGGACCCAGTACTTC.

This clone was seen just once. The J gene is TRBJ1-2, the V gene TRBV27; 7 bases agree with TRBD1. This CDR3 comprises 16 residues. Losses at the gene ends were 5 bases for V and 4 bases for J; bases not matched to a gene: 13. Germline V lookup: CDR1 MNHEY, CDR2 SMNVEV (reference sequence). For the CDR3, the DNA is TGTGCCAGCAGTCCGAATCGTCCGACAGGGTCCTATGGCTACACCTTC. Its translation is CASSPNRPTGSYGYTF.

The chain links TRBV13 to TRBJ1-6; D gene ambiguous. Trimming stripped 1 base from V and 0 bases from J, with 13 bases between. The CDR3 length is 18 residues. From germline, CDR1 is PRHDT and CDR2 FYEKMQ (reference sequence). The CDR3 DNA follows: TGTGCCAGCAGCTTAGCAGGAGGGCTTAGCTCCTATAATTCACCCCTCCACTTT. It translates to CASSLAGGLSSYNSPLHF.

The V gene is TRBV7-9, the J gene TRBJ1-1; D may be TRBD1 (5 bases). CDR3 length: 12 residues. Per germline, CDR1 SEHNR and CDR2 FQNEAQ (reference sequence). Trimming stripped 5 bases from V and 5 bases from J, with 9 bases between. CDR3 DNA: TGTGCCAGCAGCCTCAGACAGACTGAAGCTTTCTTT. Encoded protein: CASSLRQTEAFF.